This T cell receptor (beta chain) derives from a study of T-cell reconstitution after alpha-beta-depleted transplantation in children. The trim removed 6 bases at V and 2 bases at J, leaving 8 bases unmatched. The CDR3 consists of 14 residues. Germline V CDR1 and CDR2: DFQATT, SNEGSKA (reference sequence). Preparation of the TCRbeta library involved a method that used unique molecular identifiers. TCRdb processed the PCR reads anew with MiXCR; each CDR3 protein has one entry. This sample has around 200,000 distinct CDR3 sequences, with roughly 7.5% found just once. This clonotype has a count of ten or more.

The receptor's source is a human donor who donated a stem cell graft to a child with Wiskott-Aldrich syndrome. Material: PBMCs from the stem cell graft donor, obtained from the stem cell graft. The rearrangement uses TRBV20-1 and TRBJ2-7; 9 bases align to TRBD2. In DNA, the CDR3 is TGCAGTGCCCTAGGACTAGCGACGACCTACGAGCAGTACTTC. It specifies CSALGLATTYEQYF.